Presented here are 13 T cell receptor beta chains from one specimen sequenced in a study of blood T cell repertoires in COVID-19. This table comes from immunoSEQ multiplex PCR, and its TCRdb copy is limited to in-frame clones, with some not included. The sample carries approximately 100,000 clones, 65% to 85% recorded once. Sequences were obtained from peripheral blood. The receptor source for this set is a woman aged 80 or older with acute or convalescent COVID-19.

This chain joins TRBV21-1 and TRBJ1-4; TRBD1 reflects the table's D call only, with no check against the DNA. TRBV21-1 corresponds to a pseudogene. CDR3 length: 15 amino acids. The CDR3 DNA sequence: TGTGCCAGCAGCATGGTGACAGGGGGCAGTGAAAAACTGTTTTTT. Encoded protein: CASSMVTGGSEKLFF.

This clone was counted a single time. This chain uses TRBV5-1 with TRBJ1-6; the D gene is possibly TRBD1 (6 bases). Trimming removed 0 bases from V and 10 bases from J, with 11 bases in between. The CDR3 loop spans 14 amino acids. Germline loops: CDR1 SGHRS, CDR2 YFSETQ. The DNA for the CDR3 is TGCGCCAGCAGCTTGGATGCGGGGGGCTCACCCCTCCACTTT. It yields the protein CASSLDAGGSPLHF. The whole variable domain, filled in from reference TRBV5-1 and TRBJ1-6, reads KAGVTQTPRYLIKTRGQQVTLSCSPISGHRSVSWYQQTPGQGLQFLFEYFSETQRNKGNFPGRFSGRQFSNSRSEMNVSTLELGDSALYLCASSLDAGGSPLHFGNGTRLTVT.

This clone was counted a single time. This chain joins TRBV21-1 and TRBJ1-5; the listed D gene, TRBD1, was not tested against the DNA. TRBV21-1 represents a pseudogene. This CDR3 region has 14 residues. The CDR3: CASSPGQNNQPQHF. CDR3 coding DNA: TGTGCCAGCAGCCCGGGACAAAATAATCAGCCCCAGCATTTT.

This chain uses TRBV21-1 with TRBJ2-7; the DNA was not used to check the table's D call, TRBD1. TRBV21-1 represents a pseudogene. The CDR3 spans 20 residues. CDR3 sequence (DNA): TGTGCCAGCAGCACTTTACCGGGACAGGTAAACCTTAGTCACTCCTACGAGCAGTACTTC. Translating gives CASSTLPGQVNLSHSYEQYF.

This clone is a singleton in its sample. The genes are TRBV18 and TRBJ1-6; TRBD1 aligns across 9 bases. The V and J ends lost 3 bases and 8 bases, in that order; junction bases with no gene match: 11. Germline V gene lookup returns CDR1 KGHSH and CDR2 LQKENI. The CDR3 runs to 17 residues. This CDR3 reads CASSPLSPGQGYSPLHF. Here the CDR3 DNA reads TGTGCCAGCTCACCCCTATCTCCTGGACAGGGGTATTCACCCCTCCACTTT.

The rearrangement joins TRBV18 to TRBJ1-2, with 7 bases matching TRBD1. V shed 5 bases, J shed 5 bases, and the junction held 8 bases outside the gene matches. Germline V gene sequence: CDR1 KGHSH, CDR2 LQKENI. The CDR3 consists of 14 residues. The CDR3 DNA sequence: TGTGCCAGCTCATCCTTGGACAGGATATATGGCTACACCTTC. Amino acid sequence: CASSSLDRIYGYTF.

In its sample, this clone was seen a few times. This CDR3 is CASSFDGTWSEKLFF. The CDR3 bases are TGCGCCAGCAGCTTCGACGGGACATGGAGTGAAAAACTGTTTTTT. The J gene is TRBJ1-4, the V gene TRBV5-1, with D perhaps matching TRBD1 (6 bases). The CDR3 consists of 15 residues. Germline V CDR1 and CDR2: SGHRS, YFSETQ. Trimming left V 2 bases short and J 7 bases short, with 15 bases between.

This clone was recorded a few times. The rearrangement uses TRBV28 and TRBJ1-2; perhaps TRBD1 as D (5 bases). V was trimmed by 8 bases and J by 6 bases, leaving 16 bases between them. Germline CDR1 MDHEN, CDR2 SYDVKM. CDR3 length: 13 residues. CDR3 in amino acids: CASHQGTVHGYTF. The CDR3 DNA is TGTGCCAGCCATCAGGGAACAGTCCATGGCTACACCTTC.

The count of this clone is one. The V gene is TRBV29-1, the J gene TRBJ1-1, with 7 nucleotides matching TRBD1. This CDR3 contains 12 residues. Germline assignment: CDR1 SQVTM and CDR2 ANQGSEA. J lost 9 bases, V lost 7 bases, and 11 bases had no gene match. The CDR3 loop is CSAQGQTYQAFF. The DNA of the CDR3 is TGCAGCGCCCAGGGACAGACTTACCAAGCTTTCTTT.

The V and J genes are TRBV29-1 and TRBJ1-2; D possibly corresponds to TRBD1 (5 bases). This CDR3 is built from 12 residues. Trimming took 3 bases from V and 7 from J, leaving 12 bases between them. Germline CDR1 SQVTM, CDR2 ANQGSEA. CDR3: CSVEPPQGGYTF. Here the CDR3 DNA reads TGCAGCGTTGAGCCACCCCAGGGTGGCTACACCTTC.

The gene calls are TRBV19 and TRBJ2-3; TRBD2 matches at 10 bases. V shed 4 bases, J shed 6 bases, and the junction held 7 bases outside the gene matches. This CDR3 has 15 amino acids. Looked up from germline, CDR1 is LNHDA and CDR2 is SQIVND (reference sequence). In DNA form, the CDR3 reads TGTGCCAGTAGTAGAGGGACTAGCGTTCGGGATACGCAGTATTTT. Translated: CASSRGTSVRDTQYF. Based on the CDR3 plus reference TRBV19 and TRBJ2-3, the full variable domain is DGGITQSPKYLFRKEGQNVTLSCEQNLNHDAMYWYRQDPGQGLRLIYYSQIVNDFQKGDIAEGYSVSREKKESFPLTVTSAQKNPTAFYLCASSRGTSVRDTQYFGPGTRLTVL.

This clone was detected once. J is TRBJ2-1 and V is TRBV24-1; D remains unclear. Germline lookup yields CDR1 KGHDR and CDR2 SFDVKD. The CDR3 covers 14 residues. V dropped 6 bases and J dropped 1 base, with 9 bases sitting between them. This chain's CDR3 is CATSTRPSYNEQFF. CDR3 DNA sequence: TGTGCCACCAGTACGCGGCCGTCCTACAATGAGCAGTTCTTC.

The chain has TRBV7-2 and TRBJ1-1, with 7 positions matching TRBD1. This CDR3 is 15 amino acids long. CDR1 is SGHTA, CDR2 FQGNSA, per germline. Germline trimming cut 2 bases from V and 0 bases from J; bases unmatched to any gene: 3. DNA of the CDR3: TGTGCCAGCAGCTTAAGGGGACAGTTGAACACTGAAGCTTTCTTT. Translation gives CASSLRGQLNTEAFF. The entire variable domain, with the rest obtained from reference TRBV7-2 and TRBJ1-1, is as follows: GAGVSQSPSNKVTEKGKDVELRCDPISGHTALYWYRQSLGQGLEFLIYFQGNSAPDKSGLPSDRFSAERTGGSVSTLTIQRTQQEDSAVYLCASSLRGQLNTEAFFGQGTRLTVV.